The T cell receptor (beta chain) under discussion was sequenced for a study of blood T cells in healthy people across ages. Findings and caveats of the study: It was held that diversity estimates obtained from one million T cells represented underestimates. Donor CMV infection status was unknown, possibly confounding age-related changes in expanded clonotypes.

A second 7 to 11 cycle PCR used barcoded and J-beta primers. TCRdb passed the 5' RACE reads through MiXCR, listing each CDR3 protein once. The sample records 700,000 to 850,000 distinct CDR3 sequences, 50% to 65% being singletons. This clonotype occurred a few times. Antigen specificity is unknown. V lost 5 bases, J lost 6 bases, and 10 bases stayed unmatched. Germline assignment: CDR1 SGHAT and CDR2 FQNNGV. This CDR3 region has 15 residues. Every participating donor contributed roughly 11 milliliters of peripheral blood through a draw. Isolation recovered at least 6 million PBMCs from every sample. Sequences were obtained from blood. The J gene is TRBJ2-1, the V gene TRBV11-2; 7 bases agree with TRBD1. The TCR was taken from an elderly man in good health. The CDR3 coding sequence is TGTGCCAGCAGCAGACCCCGGGACAGATCCAATGAGCAGTTCTTC. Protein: CASSRPRDRSNEQFF.